The T cell receptor (beta chain) under discussion was sequenced for a study of T cells after yellow fever vaccination. Background on the study: For low cell numbers, libraries were made with SMART-Seq v4 Ultra Low Input.

This CDR3 spans 12 amino acids. Trimming took 4 bases from V and 4 from J, leaving 9 bases between them. CDR1 and CDR2 from the germline V gene are SGHRS and YFSETQ. A 5'RACE template-switching step, the method used to make TCR cDNA, added a universal primer site and UMIs. TCRdb ran MiXCR on the 5' RACE reads and lists one entry per CDR3 protein. The data hold over 100,000 distinct CDR3 sequences, with 7.5% to 9.5% observed a single time. About this clonotype itself: Its antigen is still unknown.

Study-wide results and limits: A small proportion of clonotypes was detected in both the CD4 and CD8 compartments.

Here the sequenced sample was CD8+ T cells sorted from PBMCs, taken 45 days after the yellow fever booster vaccination. The TCR was taken from a young man who received the YFV17D yellow fever vaccine. This chain links TRBV5-1 with TRBJ2-7, with D unclear. The CDR3 coding sequence is TGCGCCAGCAGCGAGGACGGATACGAGCAGTACTTC. Encoded protein: CASSEDGYEQYF.